Presented here are 27 T cell receptor beta chains from one specimen sequenced in a study of cytomegalovirus exposure and HLA in healthy donors. PCR primers comprised 60 Vbeta and 13 Jbeta primers. TCRdb's copy holds only in-frame clones and misses some; the assay was immunoSEQ multiplex PCR. The profile covers just under 65,000 clones, with about four fifths appearing a single time and about 4.1% taken by the ten largest. The sequencing input was PBMCs. These receptors were collected from a woman between 25 and 40 years old in good health and CMV-seronegative.

The genes are TRBV5-1 and TRBJ2-7; 9 bases match TRBD2. V lost 1 base to trimming and J lost 4 bases; unmatched junction nucleotides: 3. The germline gives CDR1 SGHRS, CDR2 YFSETQ. The CDR3 is 14 residues long. CDR3 bases: TGCGCCAGCAGCTTGACTAGCGGGTCGTACGAGCAGTACTTC. Translated, it gives CASSLTSGSYEQYF.

In this sample, this clone turned up a few times. V usage is TRBV9 and J usage is TRBJ2-3; D not certain. Germline lookup yields CDR1 SGDLS and CDR2 YYNGEE. V lost 0 bases, J lost 4 bases, and 3 bases lay in between. The CDR3 covers 12 residues. CDR3 in amino acids: CASSVGPDTQYF. The CDR3 DNA sequence: TGTGCCAGCAGCGTAGGGCCAGATACGCAGTATTTT.

This chain joins TRBV29-1 and TRBJ2-7; TRBD1 is a possible D gene (6 bases). Deletions cut 7 bases from V and 3 bases from J, with 10 bases between. The germline CDR1 and CDR2 sequences are SQVTM and ANQGSEA. This CDR3 spans 11 amino acids. Here the CDR3 reads CSGGPHYEQYF. The CDR3 nucleotides are TGCAGCGGGGGGCCTCACTACGAGCAGTACTTC.

The chain combines TRBV30 with TRBJ2-1; 7 bases line up with TRBD2. J was trimmed by 8 bases and V by 0 bases; bases with no gene match: 7. The CDR3 contains 14 residues. Germline-derived CDR1 and CDR2 are GTSNPN and SVGIG (reference sequence). The CDR3, as DNA: TGTGCCTGGAGTGTGTCTAGCGGTTGGTATGAGCAGTTCTTC. It yields the protein CAWSVSSGWYEQFF. Based on the CDR3 plus reference TRBV30 and TRBJ2-1, the full variable domain is SQTIHQWPATLVQPVGSPLSLECTVEGTSNPNLYWYRQAAGRGLQLLFYSVGIGQISSEVPQNLSASRPQDRQFILSSKKLLLSDSGFYLCAWSVSSGWYEQFFGPGTRLTVL.

This clone was counted a few times. The chain links TRBV5-4 to TRBJ2-7; TRBD2 might be the D (6 bases). The CDR3 extends over 15 amino acids. Trimming pared 2 bases from V and 3 bases from J, leaving 15 bases between. Looked up from germline, CDR1 is SGHNT and CDR2 is YYREEE (reference sequence). The CDR3 nucleotides read TGTGCCAGCAGCTTCGGAGGGACTTACAGCTACGAGCAGTACTTC. Protein sequence: CASSFGGTYSYEQYF.

The V and J genes are TRBV28 and TRBJ1-5; D is unresolved. Trimming cost V 2 bases and J 3 bases, with 8 bases left between them. This CDR3 spans 14 amino acids. The germline gives CDR1 MDHEN, CDR2 SYDVKM. This CDR3 reads CASSLGPDNQPQHF. The CDR3 DNA sequence: TGTGCCAGCAGTTTAGGGCCAGACAATCAGCCCCAGCATTTT.

This sequence joins TRBV5-1 and TRBJ1-1; 8 positions agree with TRBD1. The germline V gene encodes CDR1 SGHRS and CDR2 YFSETQ. This CDR3 is 14 amino acids long. V was clipped by 4 bases and J by 4 bases; unmatched bases: 6. CDR3 sequence: CASSPTGEVTEAFF. DNA of the CDR3: TGCGCCAGCAGCCCGACAGGGGAGGTCACTGAAGCTTTCTTT. Supplemented by reference TRBV5-1 and TRBJ1-1, the full variable domain reads KAGVTQTPRYLIKTRGQQVTLSCSPISGHRSVSWYQQTPGQGLQFLFEYFSETQRNKGNFPGRFSGRQFSNSRSEMNVSTLELGDSALYLCASSPTGEVTEAFFGQGTRLTVV.

The gene calls are TRBV4-3 and TRBJ2-5, with TRBD2 identical over 10 bases. The germline V gene has CDR1 LGHNA and CDR2 YSLEER. The length of the CDR3 is 13 residues. V lost 1 base to trimming and J lost 7 bases; unmatched junction nucleotides: 0. CDR3 coding DNA: TGCGCCAGCAGCCAAGCTAGCGGGGGGACCCAGTACTTC. The encoded protein is CASSQASGGTQYF.

The chain uses TRBV5-8 and TRBJ1-5; 11 nucleotides align to TRBD1. From germline, CDR1 is SGHTS and CDR2 YDEGEE. V trimming: 4 bases; J trimming: 4 bases; junction bases outside the gene matches: 7. The CDR3 is made up of 16 amino acids. The CDR3 nucleotides read TGTGCCAGCAGCAGAGTCGGGACAGGGGGGAATCAGCCCCAGCATTTT. It codes for CASSRVGTGGNQPQHF. The full variable domain, its missing parts supplied by reference TRBV5-8 and TRBJ1-5, is EAGVTQSPTHLIKTRGQQATLRCSPISGHTSVYWYQQALGLGLQFLLWYDEGEERNRGNFPPRFSGRQFPNYSSELNVNALELEDSALYLCASSRVGTGGNQPQHFGDGTRLSIL.

The V call is TRBV29-1, the J call TRBJ2-7, with 8 bases matching TRBD1. Looked up from germline, CDR1 is SQVTM and CDR2 is ANQGSEA. Trimming removed 7 bases from V and 3 bases from J; junction bases left unmatched: 2. This CDR3 contains 11 residues. CDR3 loop: CSADRGYEQYF. The CDR3 region has the DNA TGCAGCGCCGACAGGGGCTACGAGCAGTACTTC.

The chain couples TRBV13 to TRBJ1-1, with D uncertain. In germline, CDR1 is PRHDT, CDR2 FYEKMQ (reference sequence). V lost 5 bases and J lost 7, with 11 bases in between. This CDR3 is 12 amino acids long. Written as DNA, the CDR3 is TGTGCCAGCAGCCTCACAGTAGGTGAAGCTTTCTTT. It is translated as CASSLTVGEAFF.

CDR3 sequence reads: CAWAGTNYNEQFF. In DNA form, the CDR3 reads TGTGCCTGGGCCGGGACAAATTACAATGAGCAGTTCTTC. The chain has TRBV30 and TRBJ2-1, with a weak D call TRBD1 (6 bases). The CDR3 length is 13 residues. Germline V gene sequence: CDR1 GTSNPN, CDR2 SVGIG (reference sequence). Trimming took off 5 bases at V and 4 bases at J, with 12 bases between the two ends.

This clone was seen only once. V usage is TRBV9 and J usage is TRBJ1-2; D gene uncertain. The CDR3 has 16 residues. Trimming pared 0 bases from V and 8 bases from J, leaving 20 bases between. Germline assignment: CDR1 SGDLS and CDR2 YYNGEE. The CDR3 sequence is CASSVEQDSFSTGYTF. CDR3 DNA sequence: TGTGCCAGCAGCGTAGAGCAGGACTCGTTCTCCACGGGCTACACCTTC. Combining the CDR3 with reference TRBV9 and TRBJ1-2 gives the whole variable domain DSGVTQTPKHLITATGQRVTLRCSPRSGDLSVYWYQQSLDQGLQFLIQYYNGEERAKGNILERFSAQQFPDLHSELNLSSLELGDSALYFCASSVEQDSFSTGYTFGSGTRLTVV.

The chain links TRBV4-1 to TRBJ1-2, with 7 bases identical to TRBD1. V lost 1 base and J lost 4; bases outside the gene matches: 12. CDR1 MGHRA and CDR2 YSYEKL come from the germline V gene. The CDR3 extends over 17 amino acids. For the CDR3, the DNA is TGCGCCAGCAGCCAAGGATTGGTCAGGGGGGAAATCTATGGCTACACCTTC. Translation: CASSQGLVRGEIYGYTF.

The chain recombines TRBV20-1 with TRBJ2-1; no firm D call. The V gene lost 3 bases and the J gene lost 15 bases, with 15 bases spanning the gap. The CDR3 has 11 residues. The V gene's germline CDR1 is DFQATT and CDR2 SNEGSKA (reference sequence). The CDR3 nucleotides are TGCAGTGCTAGTAGCATGTCCAAGAGGTTCTTC. As protein: CSASSMSKRFF.

J is TRBJ1-5 and V is TRBV5-6, with D unclear. This CDR3 is built from 13 residues. CDR1 is SGHDT and CDR2 is YYEEEE in the germline V gene. Trimming pared 3 bases from V and 7 bases from J, leaving 11 bases between. The DNA of the CDR3 is TGTGCCAGCAGCTCTGGAGGGCTCCAGCCCCAGCATTTT. Its protein is CASSSGGLQPQHF.

This chain uses TRBV6-5 with TRBJ2-1; 8 nucleotides align to TRBD1. The germline gives CDR1 MNHEY, CDR2 SVGAGI. The CDR3 extends over 15 amino acids. The trim removed 6 bases at V and 2 bases at J, leaving 6 bases unmatched. The CDR3 DNA reads as TGTGCCAGCAGCTGGGACAGGCAGCCCTACAATGAGCAGTTCTTC. It codes for CASSWDRQPYNEQFF.

The chain recombines TRBV7-8 with TRBJ1-6; 8 bases fit TRBD1. Per germline, CDR1 SGHVS and CDR2 FQNEAQ. The CDR3 runs to 17 residues. The ends lost 1 base at V and 0 bases at J; junction bases unmatched: 2. Here the CDR3 DNA reads TGTGCCAGCAGCTTAGGGGACAGGAGCTCCTATAATTCACCCCTCCACTTT. Encoded protein: CASSLGDRSSYNSPLHF.

This chain connects TRBV29-1 to TRBJ1-5, with 7 bases fitting TRBD1. The J segment lost 7 bases and the V segment lost 7 bases, leaving 10 bases of the junction unmatched. In germline, CDR1 is SQVTM, CDR2 ANQGSEA. This CDR3 is 13 amino acids long. CDR3 coding DNA: TGCAGCGCCCTGCAGGGGGTGGGCCAGCCCCAGCATTTT. Protein sequence: CSALQGVGQPQHF.

V and J are TRBV4-3 and TRBJ2-1, with TRBD1 matching 7 bases. V lost 3 bases to trimming and J lost 3 bases; unmatched junction nucleotides: 11. The CDR3 extends over 17 amino acids. Germline V gene data show CDR1 as LGHNA and CDR2 as YSLEER. The CDR3 loop reads CASSQALGQTVYNEQFF. The CDR3 DNA sequence: TGCGCCAGCAGCCAGGCTCTGGGACAGACCGTCTACAATGAGCAGTTCTTC.

The V call is TRBV5-6, the J call TRBJ1-5; a possible D gene is TRBD1 (5 bases). This CDR3 has 14 residues. Germline V gene sequence: CDR1 SGHDT, CDR2 YYEEEE. Trimming removed 0 bases from V and 6 bases from J, with 10 bases in between. CDR3 region: CASSLGSGVQPQHF. CDR3 nucleotides: TGTGCCAGCAGCTTGGGCTCGGGGGTTCAGCCCCAGCATTTT.

The chain is built from TRBV7-8 and TRBJ1-2, with TRBD1 as a possible D gene (5 bases). In germline, CDR1 is SGHVS, CDR2 FQNEAQ. Trimming pared 5 bases from V and 8 bases from J, leaving 18 bases between. CDR3 length: 14 amino acids. DNA of the CDR3: TGTGCCAGCAGCCCACCGGGGGATTTAAAGGGCTACACCTTC. It yields the protein CASSPPGDLKGYTF. The variable domain in full, with the rest retrieved from reference TRBV7-8 and TRBJ1-2, is GAGVSQSPRYKVAKRGQDVALRCDPISGHVSLFWYQQALGQGPEFLTYFQNEAQLDKSGLPSDRFFAERPEGSVSTLKIQRTQQEDSAVYLCASSPPGDLKGYTFGSGTRLTVV.

This clone was observed a few times. The gene calls are TRBV6-6 and TRBJ1-5, with 7 bases fitting TRBD1. Trimming cost V 5 bases and J 0 bases; bases outside gene matches: 4. The germline V gene has CDR1 MNHNY and CDR2 SVGAGI (reference sequence). The CDR3 is 15 residues long. The CDR3 nucleotides read TGTGCCAGCAGTGAGACAGGGTATAGCAATCAGCCCCAGCATTTT. This encodes CASSETGYSNQPQHF.

This clone was seen a single time. The chain has TRBV11-2 and TRBJ2-1; 11 bases match TRBD2. Germline CDR1 SGHAT, CDR2 FQNNGV. This CDR3 has 15 residues. Trimming cost V 5 bases and J 3 bases; bases outside gene matches: 3. CDR3 loop: CASSPTSGNYNEQFF. The CDR3 DNA reads TGTGCCAGCAGCCCGACTAGCGGGAACTACAATGAGCAGTTCTTC. Filled out from reference TRBV11-2 and TRBJ2-1, the complete variable domain reads EAGVAQSPRYKIIEKRQSVAFWCNPISGHATLYWYQQILGQGPKLLIQFQNNGVVDDSQLPKDRFSAERLKGVDSTLKIQPAKLEDSAVYLCASSPTSGNYNEQFFGPGTRLTVL.

The chain carries TRBV4-2 and TRBJ2-1, with TRBD2 matching over 8 bases. The CDR3 is 17 amino acids. CDR1 and CDR2 (germline): LGHNA, YNFKEQ. The V segment lost 3 bases and the J segment 2 bases; nucleotides outside the gene matches: 9. CDR3 sequence reads: CASSQAGGGYPYNEQFF. As DNA, the CDR3 is TGTGCCAGCAGCCAGGCCGGCGGGGGGTATCCCTACAATGAGCAGTTCTTC.

The chain couples TRBV28 to TRBJ1-2; 7 bases are shared with TRBD1. The CDR3 runs to 13 residues. Looked up from germline, CDR1 is MDHEN and CDR2 is SYDVKM. V shed 7 bases and J 2 bases; nucleotides not matched to a gene: 4. The CDR3 loop reads CASMPGGNYGYTF. CDR3 nucleotides: TGTGCCAGCATGCCAGGGGGAAACTATGGCTACACCTTC.

The chain is built from TRBV21-1 and TRBJ2-1; the DNA was not used to check the table's D call, TRBD1. TRBV21-1 is listed as a pseudogene. The CDR3 length is 16 residues. The CDR3 sequence is CASSKPDRARVNEQFF. The CDR3 bases are TGTGCCAGCAGCAAGCCGGACAGGGCCAGGGTTAATGAGCAGTTCTTC.